The 29 T cell receptor beta chains below come from one sample, sequenced in a study of shared clonotypes between healthy human individuals. TCRdb's table, derived via immunoSEQ multiplex PCR, lists solely in-frame clones and lacks some. The table lists around 1.5 million clones, around 98% of them singletons. The sequenced sample consisted of naive CD4+ T cells sorted from blood. This sample's subset: CD45RA+ positively selected. All receptors come from a man between 25 and 39 years old in good health.

The chain carries TRBV6-1 and TRBJ1-2; D unresolved. The CDR3 extends over 11 amino acids. Germline V gene data show CDR1 as MNHNS and CDR2 as SASEGT. Trimming removed 6 bases at V and 4 bases at J, with 6 bases between. The CDR3 sequence: CASSYSYGYTF. The CDR3 DNA follows: TGTGCCAGCAGCTACTCCTATGGCTACACCTTC.

The genes are TRBV19 and TRBJ2-2; D possibly corresponds to TRBD1 (5 bases). CDR3 length: 17 amino acids. The V and J ends lost 0 bases and 0 bases respectively, with 11 bases between them. Germline CDR1 and CDR2: LNHDA and SQIVND (reference sequence). The CDR3 bases are TGTGCCAGTAGTATAGATCAGGGTCTGGCGAACACCGGGGAGCTGTTTTTT. Translating gives CASSIDQGLANTGELFF.

The chain uses TRBV6-6 and TRBJ1-2; TRBD1 is a possible D gene (6 bases). The CDR3 has 14 amino acids. Germline V gene sequence: CDR1 MNHNY, CDR2 SVGAGI (reference sequence). V was shortened by 8 bases and J by 8 bases, with 21 bases between the two germline ends. The CDR3 is CASRSSTGLWGYTF. CDR3 nucleotide sequence: TGTGCCAGCCGTTCCTCCACAGGGCTCTGGGGCTACACCTTC.

The V call is TRBV5-8, the J call TRBJ1-5; tentatively, D is TRBD1 (6 bases). The CDR3 length is 13 residues. Germline assignment: CDR1 SGHTS and CDR2 YDEGEE. Between the trimmed V and J ends, which lost 2 bases and 4 bases, there was a span of 7 bases. The DNA for the CDR3 is TGTGCCAGCAGCTTCGGACAGAATCAGCCCCAGCATTTT. Translated, it gives CASSFGQNQPQHF.

V gene TRBV18 combines with J gene TRBJ2-2; D unclear. The CDR3 loop spans 13 amino acids. Germline values: CDR1 KGHSH, CDR2 LQKENI. Trimming removed 2 bases at V and 6 bases at J, with 7 bases between. The DNA for the CDR3 is TGTGCCAGCTCACCAGGTTCTTCCGGGGAGCTGTTTTTT. This encodes CASSPGSSGELFF.

The genes are TRBV4-3 and TRBJ2-7, with unresolved D. V lost 4 bases, J lost 4 bases, and 5 bases lay in between. CDR3 length: 11 amino acids. Germline V gene data show CDR1 as LGHNA and CDR2 as YSLEER. The DNA for the CDR3 is TGCGCCAGCAGCCGGGGTTACGAGCAGTACTTC. Its translation: CASSRGYEQYF.

This chain connects TRBV11-2 to TRBJ1-1; D gene ambiguous. Per the germline V gene, CDR1 is SGHAT and CDR2 is FQNNGV. Trimming removed 5 bases from V and 6 bases from J, with 22 bases in between. This CDR3 has 16 amino acids. The CDR3 region is CASSPGRGKLSAEAFF. The CDR3 nucleotides read TGTGCCAGCAGCCCCGGTCGAGGTAAATTATCGGCTGAAGCTTTCTTT. The full variable domain, its missing parts supplied by reference TRBV11-2 and TRBJ1-1, is EAGVAQSPRYKIIEKRQSVAFWCNPISGHATLYWYQQILGQGPKLLIQFQNNGVVDDSQLPKDRFSAERLKGVDSTLKIQPAKLEDSAVYLCASSPGRGKLSAEAFFGQGTRLTVV.

V and J are TRBV19 and TRBJ2-5; the match to TRBD1 covers 8 bases. This CDR3 has 16 amino acids. From germline, CDR1 is LNHDA and CDR2 SQIVND (reference sequence). Unmatched junction bases numbered 16, after V lost 9 bases and J lost 4 bases. CDR3 nucleotide sequence: TGTGCCAGCAGGAAAGAAGGACAGGGAAATAGAGAGACCCAGTACTTC. This gives the protein CASRKEGQGNRETQYF.

This chain uses TRBV6-6 with TRBJ2-5, with TRBD1 identical over 7 bases. Germline V gene lookup returns CDR1 MNHNY and CDR2 SVGAGI (reference sequence). The V gene end was trimmed by 8 bases and the J gene end by 2 bases; junction bases not matched to a gene: 8. CDR3 length: 14 residues. This CDR3 is CASSKRTGQETQYF. The CDR3 region has the DNA TGTGCCAGCTCCAAGCGGACAGGACAAGAGACCCAGTACTTC.

This clone came up once. Other DNA variants within this sample encode the same CDR3. This chain joins TRBV18 and TRBJ2-2, with D unclear. The germline gives CDR1 KGHSH, CDR2 LQKENI. This CDR3 region has 12 residues. V lost 3 bases to trimming and J lost 6 bases, with 5 bases between them. The CDR3, as DNA: TGTGCCAGCTCACCTCGGGCCGGGGAGCTGTTTTTT. This gives the protein CASSPRAGELFF.

The rearrangement uses TRBV29-1 and TRBJ2-1; 10 nucleotides match TRBD2. Trimming took 3 bases from V and 9 from J; bases not matched to a gene: 11. The germline V gene encodes CDR1 SQVTM and CDR2 ANQGSEA. This CDR3 is built from 15 residues. The CDR3 region has the DNA TGCAGCGTTGACGCATGGCTAGCGGGAGAGAGTGAGCAGTTCTTC. It encodes CSVDAWLAGESEQFF.

The rearrangement joins TRBV10-2 to TRBJ1-4; possible D gene TRBD1, 6 bases. The V gene lost 7 bases and the J gene lost 1 base, with 10 bases spanning the gap. There are 14 residues in the CDR3. The germline V gene encodes CDR1 WSHSY and CDR2 SAAADI. CDR3 amino acids: CASTHRETNEKLFF. CDR3 nucleotides: TGCGCCAGCACTCACAGGGAAACTAATGAAAAACTGTTTTTT.

V and J are TRBV28 and TRBJ2-1; TRBD2 matches 8 bases. The germline V gene has CDR1 MDHEN and CDR2 SYDVKM. This CDR3 spans 15 amino acids. The J segment lost 4 bases and the V segment lost 3 bases, leaving 5 bases of the junction unmatched. DNA of the CDR3: TGTGCCAGCAGTTTGGTAGCGGGGCTATACAATGAGCAGTTCTTC. Protein product: CASSLVAGLYNEQFF.

The CDR3 sequence: CASSWRTAQETQYF. Here the CDR3 DNA reads TGTGCCAGCAGCTGGCGGACAGCCCAAGAGACCCAGTACTTC. The genes are TRBV5-6 and TRBJ2-5, with D perhaps TRBD1 (6 bases). The ends were cut back, 3 bases at V and 1 base at J, with 10 bases in the middle. CDR1 SGHDT and CDR2 YYEEEE come from the germline V gene. The CDR3 is 14 amino acids. The whole variable domain, remainder taken from reference TRBV5-6 and TRBJ2-5, is DAGVTQSPTHLIKTRGQQVTLRCSPKSGHDTVSWYQQALGQGPQFIFQYYEEEERQRGNFPDRFSGHQFPNYSSELNVNALLLGDSALYLCASSWRTAQETQYFGPGTRLLVL.

The chain joins TRBV5-6 to TRBJ1-1; D unresolved. The V gene lost 7 bases and the J gene lost 3 bases, with 7 bases spanning the gap. This CDR3 region has 11 residues. In germline, CDR1 is SGHDT, CDR2 YYEEEE. For the CDR3, the DNA is TGTGCCAGCTCGGACTACACTGAAGCTTTCTTT. Translating it yields CASSDYTEAFF.

The chain recombines TRBV28 with TRBJ1-5; 7 positions match TRBD1. The CDR3 spans 15 residues. V shed 4 bases, J shed 2 bases, and the junction held 5 bases outside the gene matches. The V gene's germline CDR1 is MDHEN and CDR2 SYDVKM. CDR3 protein: CASSSDRVGNQPQHF. The DNA of the CDR3 is TGTGCCAGCAGTTCTGACAGGGTGGGCAATCAGCCCCAGCATTTT.

In DNA form, the CDR3 reads TGCGCCAGCAGCTTGCGAAGGGCTTGGGGCACTAATGAAAAACTGTTTTTT. Protein: CASSLRRAWGTNEKLFF. The chain couples TRBV5-1 to TRBJ1-4; D may be TRBD1 (5 bases). The V end was cut by 1 base, the J end by 2 bases, with 15 bases between. The CDR3 contains 17 residues. Germline V lookup: CDR1 SGHRS, CDR2 YFSETQ. The full variable domain, with the rest looked up from reference TRBV5-1 and TRBJ1-4, is KAGVTQTPRYLIKTRGQQVTLSCSPISGHRSVSWYQQTPGQGLQFLFEYFSETQRNKGNFPGRFSGRQFSNSRSEMNVSTLELGDSALYLCASSLRRAWGTNEKLFFGSGTQLSVL.

V is TRBV19 and J is TRBJ1-5; a possible D gene is TRBD1 (6 bases). Germline V CDR1 and CDR2: LNHDA, SQIVND (reference sequence). This CDR3 comprises 14 residues. The CDR3, as DNA: TGTGCTGAATCGGGGACAAAAGAGGATCAGCCCCAGCATTTT. The encoded protein is CAESGTKEDQPQHF.

V is TRBV14 and J is TRBJ1-1; 8 bases fit TRBD1. CDR3 length equals 15 residues. Germline assignment: CDR1 SGHDN and CDR2 FVKESK. Trimming cost V 4 bases and J 0 bases; bases outside gene matches: 4. As DNA, the CDR3 is TGTGCCAGCAGCCCGAGGACAGGGATGAACACTGAAGCTTTCTTT. Protein product: CASSPRTGMNTEAFF.

This clone has just one count. The rearrangement uses TRBV10-3 and TRBJ2-7; D might be TRBD1 or TRBD2, each matching 7 bases. V was clipped by 2 bases and J by 1 base, with 15 bases between them. Germline loops: CDR1 ENHRY, CDR2 SYGVKD. The CDR3 has 16 residues. This CDR3 reads CAISELRQGGSYEQYF. In DNA form, the CDR3 reads TGTGCCATCAGTGAGCTACGGCAGGGGGGGTCCTACGAGCAGTACTTC.

The chain has TRBV29-1 and TRBJ2-5, with D uncertain. The CDR3 loop spans 14 amino acids. CDR1 and CDR2 (germline): SQVTM, ANQGSEA. V lost 5 bases, J lost 1 base, and 14 bases lay in between. The CDR3 protein is CSVRPSRPQETQYF. CDR3 sequence (DNA): TGCAGCGTTCGGCCCAGCCGGCCCCAAGAGACCCAGTACTTC.

The gene calls are TRBV27 and TRBJ1-2; 7 nucleotides match TRBD1. Trimming removed 6 bases from V and 6 bases from J; junction bases left unmatched: 7. The length of the CDR3 is 13 residues. Germline V lookup: CDR1 MNHEY, CDR2 SMNVEV (reference sequence). The CDR3 protein is CASSRDRVHGYTF. Written as DNA, the CDR3 is TGTGCCAGCAGCCGAGACAGGGTCCATGGCTACACCTTC.

The chain is built from TRBV6-6 and TRBJ2-5; 11 bases agree with TRBD2. The junction had 3 bases not matched to a gene; V was cut back by 8 bases and J by 1 base. The CDR3 is 14 residues long. Germline CDR1 MNHNY, CDR2 SVGAGI (reference sequence). The CDR3 loop is CASATSGVQETQYF. The CDR3 DNA reads TGTGCCAGCGCGACTAGCGGGGTCCAAGAGACCCAGTACTTC.

The J gene is TRBJ2-2, the V gene TRBV5-1; D is perhaps TRBD2 (7 bases). This CDR3 region has 16 residues. Germline values: CDR1 SGHRS, CDR2 YFSETQ. Trimming shortened V by 4 bases and J by 6 bases, and 19 bases separated the two germline ends. The CDR3 coding sequence is TGCGCCAGCAGCGCTTCCACAGGGAGCGGGGCCGGGGAGCTGTTTTTT. It specifies CASSASTGSGAGELFF. Using reference TRBV5-1 and TRBJ2-2 for the parts outside the CDR3, the full variable domain is KAGVTQTPRYLIKTRGQQVTLSCSPISGHRSVSWYQQTPGQGLQFLFEYFSETQRNKGNFPGRFSGRQFSNSRSEMNVSTLELGDSALYLCASSASTGSGAGELFFGEGSRLTVL.

This chain joins TRBV13 and TRBJ2-7; weak D call: TRBD2 (6 bases). The length of the CDR3 is 14 residues. From germline, CDR1 is PRHDT and CDR2 FYEKMQ (reference sequence). V was clipped by 5 bases and J by 3 bases, with 14 bases between them. Written as DNA, the CDR3 is TGTGCCAGCAGCCCCGGGGTCGGGGGCTACGAGCAGTACTTC. Protein sequence: CASSPGVGGYEQYF. Based on the CDR3 plus reference TRBV13 and TRBJ2-7, the full variable domain is AAGVIQSPRHLIKEKRETATLKCYPIPRHDTVYWYQQGPGQDPQFLISFYEKMQSDKGSIPDRFSAQQFSDYHSELNMSSLELGDSALYFCASSPGVGGYEQYFGPGTRLTVT.

The rearrangement links TRBV5-1 to TRBJ2-5, with D possibly being TRBD1 (6 bases). The V end lost 4 bases, the J end lost 1 base, and 11 bases lay between the germline ends. Germline loops: CDR1 SGHRS, CDR2 YFSETQ. The length of the CDR3 is 14 residues. CDR3 sequence: CASSTTGIQETQYF. CDR3 nucleotides: TGCGCCAGCAGCACGACAGGCATCCAAGAGACCCAGTACTTC.

The genes are TRBV5-4 and TRBJ1-4, with D perhaps TRBD1 (5 bases). Germline lookup yields CDR1 SGHNT and CDR2 YYREEE (reference sequence). The CDR3 contains 14 residues. Trimming took 4 bases from V and 8 from J, leaving 15 bases between them. This CDR3 is CASSSIGGGEKLFF. The CDR3 DNA follows: TGTGCCAGCAGCAGCATCGGGGGTGGAGAAAAACTGTTTTTT.

The rearrangement joins TRBV5-4 to TRBJ2-3; 7 bases agree with TRBD1. The CDR3 covers 16 residues. After removal of 3 bases from V and 1 base from J, the junction contained 8 bases not matched to a gene. In germline, CDR1 is SGHNT, CDR2 YYREEE (reference sequence). Here the CDR3 DNA reads TGTGCCAGCAGCTCCGCCGGACAGGCCCGCACAGATACGCAGTATTTT. Its translation: CASSSAGQARTDTQYF. The whole variable domain, remainder taken from reference TRBV5-4 and TRBJ2-3, is ETGVTQSPTHLIKTRGQQVTLRCSSQSGHNTVSWYQQALGQGPQFIFQYYREEENGRGNFPPRFSGLQFPNYSSELNVNALELDDSALYLCASSSAGQARTDTQYFGPGTRLTVL.

For this clone: Mismatch with germline at one junction end may stem from a read error. CDR3 coding DNA: TGTGCCAGCAGGTTGGGACAGGTCTCCCACGAGCAGTACTTC. It encodes CASRLGQVSHEQYF. The chain couples TRBV6-5 to TRBJ2-7, with TRBD1 matching 8 bases. The CDR3 extends over 14 amino acids. Germline CDR1 is MNHEY and CDR2 is SVGAGI.